This T cell receptor (beta chain) was obtained from a study of shared clonotypes between healthy human individuals. For the study at large: A couple of female and three male donors aged 18 to 49 were enrolled.

The unsorted samples took tens of millions of PBMCs to get genomic DNA. V dropped 4 bases and J dropped 0; count of bases not matched to a gene: 0. Germline V gene lookup returns CDR1 KGHSH and CDR2 LQKENI. This CDR3 comprises 15 residues. Sequencing was performed with immunoSEQ multiplex PCR; in TCRdb, only in-frame clones are kept and a portion is missing. The table lists fewer than 650,000 clones, around 81% of them singletons. V gene TRBV18 combines with J gene TRBJ2-3; 11 bases are a match to TRBD2. The TCR sequence derives from a woman between 40 and 55 years old in good health. Some clones in this sample may be carry-over from other donors' samples. The specimen sequenced was PBMCs. The CDR3 here is CASSRTSGSTDTQYF. The CDR3 bases are TGTGCCAGCTCACGGACTAGCGGGAGCACAGATACGCAGTATTTT.